What follows are 9 T cell receptor beta chains derived from one specimen sequenced in a study of technical replicates of blood from a few donors. The repertoire was sequenced with immunoSEQ multiplex PCR; TCRdb's copy has only in-frame clones and lacks some. Of tens of thousands of clones listed, 85% to 95% are singletons. Sequencing was performed on T cells isolated from PBMCs. Receptors originate from a human donor in good health.

The chain recombines TRBV7-2 with TRBJ1-2; the D gene is possibly TRBD1 (6 bases). Germline V CDR1 and CDR2: SGHTA, FQGNSA. The V end lost 5 bases, the J end lost 3 bases, and 19 bases lay between the germline ends. The CDR3 loop spans 16 amino acids. The CDR3 protein is CASSPGVGRGYYGYTF. The CDR3 region has the DNA TGTGCCAGCAGCCCTGGGGTCGGCAGGGGTTACTATGGCTACACCTTC.

This clone has a handful of counts. V is TRBV25-1 and J is TRBJ1-1; tentative D call: TRBD1 (5 bases). The CDR3 sequence is 16 residues long. Germline V gives CDR1 MGHDK, CDR2 SYGVNS. V lost 2 bases and J 6 bases, leaving 19 bases between the germline ends. CDR3 in DNA: TGTGCCAGCAGTGAAGGGCAGGGTCGCCCCGTCCCTGAAGCTTTCTTT. It yields the protein CASSEGQGRPVPEAFF.

The V call is TRBV5-1, the J call TRBJ2-7, with 7 bases fitting TRBD2. With 6 bases clipped from V and 1 base from J, the junction kept 10 bases outside the gene matches. Germline V gives CDR1 SGHRS, CDR2 YFSETQ. The CDR3 length is 15 residues. The CDR3 loop reads CASTFWGGGSYEQYF. The CDR3 DNA is TGCGCCAGCACCTTTTGGGGCGGGGGTTCCTACGAGCAGTACTTC. Variable domain in full (rest from reference TRBV5-1 and TRBJ2-7): KAGVTQTPRYLIKTRGQQVTLSCSPISGHRSVSWYQQTPGQGLQFLFEYFSETQRNKGNFPGRFSGRQFSNSRSEMNVSTLELGDSALYLCASTFWGGGSYEQYFGPGTRLTVT.

This clone was observed a few times. The rearrangement uses TRBV2 and TRBJ1-1, with D perhaps TRBD1 (6 bases). Germline-derived CDR1 and CDR2 are SNHLY and FYNNEI. The CDR3 sequence is 13 residues long. Deletions cut 6 bases from V and 2 bases from J, with 10 bases between. The CDR3 sequence is CASSGQHNTEAFF. The CDR3 coding sequence is TGTGCCAGCAGCGGACAGCACAACACTGAAGCTTTCTTT.

This chain joins TRBV18 and TRBJ1-2, with 10 bases identical to TRBD1. This CDR3 has 18 residues. The germline gives CDR1 KGHSH, CDR2 LQKENI. J lost 3 bases, V lost 2 bases, and 12 bases had no gene match. CDR3 loop: CASSPKGVVDRGYYGYTF. The CDR3 DNA follows: TGTGCCAGCTCACCAAAGGGAGTGGTGGACAGGGGGTACTATGGCTACACCTTC.

The CDR3: CASSPTGKRVGELFF. The CDR3 nucleotides read TGTGCCAGCAGCCCGACAGGGAAGAGGGTCGGGGAGCTGTTTTTT. J is TRBJ2-2 and V is TRBV28; 7 bases agree with TRBD1. Germline loops: CDR1 MDHEN, CDR2 SYDVKM. V lost 6 bases and J lost 7; bases outside the gene matches: 11. The CDR3 length is 15 residues.

The chain recombines TRBV18 with TRBJ1-1; TRBD1 matches 9 bases. V shed 4 bases, J shed 4 bases, and the junction held 10 bases outside the gene matches. Germline loops: CDR1 KGHSH, CDR2 LQKENI. CDR3 length: 16 amino acids. The CDR3 loop reads CASSLLTGGESTEAFF. CDR3 DNA: TGTGCCAGCTCACTACTAACAGGGGGCGAATCCACTGAAGCTTTCTTT.

The rearrangement links TRBV7-2 to TRBJ2-1; D possibly corresponds to TRBD1 (5 bases). The germline gives CDR1 SGHTA, CDR2 FQGNSA. The CDR3 loop spans 12 amino acids. Trimming took 5 bases from V and 7 from J, leaving 9 bases between them. The CDR3 bases are TGTGCCAGCAGCCCCCCAGGGAATGAGCAGTTCTTC. It specifies CASSPPGNEQFF.

V is TRBV30 and J is TRBJ1-5, with D tentatively TRBD1 (6 bases). Trimming left V 4 bases short and J 2 bases short, with 12 bases between. The CDR3 has 14 amino acids. CDR1 is GTSNPN and CDR2 is SVGIG in the germline V gene (reference sequence). CDR3: CAWNRAGGNQPQHF. CDR3 nucleotides: TGTGCCTGGAACAGGGCCGGTGGCAATCAGCCCCAGCATTTT.